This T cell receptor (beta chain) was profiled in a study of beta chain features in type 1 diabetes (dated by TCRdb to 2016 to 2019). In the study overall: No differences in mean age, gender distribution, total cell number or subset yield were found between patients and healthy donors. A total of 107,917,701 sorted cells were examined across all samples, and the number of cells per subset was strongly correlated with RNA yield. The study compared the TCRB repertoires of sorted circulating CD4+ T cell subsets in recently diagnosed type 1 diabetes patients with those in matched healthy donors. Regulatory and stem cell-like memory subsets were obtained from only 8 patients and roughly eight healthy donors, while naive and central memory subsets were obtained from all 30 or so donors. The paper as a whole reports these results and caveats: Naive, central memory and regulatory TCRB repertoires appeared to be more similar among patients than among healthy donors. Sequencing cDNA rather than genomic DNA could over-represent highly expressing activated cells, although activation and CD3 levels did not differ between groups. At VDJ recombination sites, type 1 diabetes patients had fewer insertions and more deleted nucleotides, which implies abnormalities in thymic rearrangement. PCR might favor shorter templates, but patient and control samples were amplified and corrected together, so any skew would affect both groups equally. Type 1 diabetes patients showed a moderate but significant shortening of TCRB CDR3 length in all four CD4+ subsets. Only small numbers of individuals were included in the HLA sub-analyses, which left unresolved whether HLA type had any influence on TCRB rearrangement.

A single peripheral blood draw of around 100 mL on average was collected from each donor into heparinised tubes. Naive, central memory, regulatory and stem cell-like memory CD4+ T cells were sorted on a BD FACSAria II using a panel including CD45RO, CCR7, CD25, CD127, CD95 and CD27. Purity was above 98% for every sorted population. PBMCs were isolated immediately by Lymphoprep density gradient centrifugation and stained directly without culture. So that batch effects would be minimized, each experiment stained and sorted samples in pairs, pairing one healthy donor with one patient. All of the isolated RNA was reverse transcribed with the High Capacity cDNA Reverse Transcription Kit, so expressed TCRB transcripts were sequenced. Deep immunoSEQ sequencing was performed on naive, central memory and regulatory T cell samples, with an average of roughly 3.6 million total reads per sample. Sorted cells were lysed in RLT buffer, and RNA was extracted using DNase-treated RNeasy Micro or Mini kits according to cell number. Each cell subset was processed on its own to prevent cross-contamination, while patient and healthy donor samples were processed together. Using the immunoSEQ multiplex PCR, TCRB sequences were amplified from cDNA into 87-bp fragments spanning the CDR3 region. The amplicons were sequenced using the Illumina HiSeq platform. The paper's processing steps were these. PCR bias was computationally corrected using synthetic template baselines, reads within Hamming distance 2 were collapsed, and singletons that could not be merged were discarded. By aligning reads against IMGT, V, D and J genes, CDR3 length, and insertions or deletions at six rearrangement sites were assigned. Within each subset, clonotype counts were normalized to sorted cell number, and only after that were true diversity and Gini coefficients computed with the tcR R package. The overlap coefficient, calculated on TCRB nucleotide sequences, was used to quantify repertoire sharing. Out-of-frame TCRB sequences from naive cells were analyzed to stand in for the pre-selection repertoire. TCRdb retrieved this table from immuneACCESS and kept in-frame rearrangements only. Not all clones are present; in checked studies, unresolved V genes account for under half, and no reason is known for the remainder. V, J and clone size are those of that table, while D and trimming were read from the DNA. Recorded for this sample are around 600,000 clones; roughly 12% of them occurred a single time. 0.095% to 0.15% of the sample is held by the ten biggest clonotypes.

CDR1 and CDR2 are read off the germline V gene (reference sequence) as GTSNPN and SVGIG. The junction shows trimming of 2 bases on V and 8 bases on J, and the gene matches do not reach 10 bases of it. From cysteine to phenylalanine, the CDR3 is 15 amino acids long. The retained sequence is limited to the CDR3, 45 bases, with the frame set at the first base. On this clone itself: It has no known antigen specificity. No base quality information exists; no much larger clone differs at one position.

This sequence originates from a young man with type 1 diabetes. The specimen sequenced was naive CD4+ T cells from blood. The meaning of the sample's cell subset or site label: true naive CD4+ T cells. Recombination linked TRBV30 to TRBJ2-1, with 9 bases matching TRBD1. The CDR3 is CAWSLGTGMIDEQFF. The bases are TGTGCCTGGAGTCTCGGGACAGGGATGATAGATGAGCAGTTCTTC.